Listed below are T cell receptor beta chains from one sample, sequenced in a study of blood T cell repertoires in COVID-19. The repertoire was sequenced with immunoSEQ multiplex PCR; TCRdb's copy has only in-frame clones and lacks some. The sample lists 120,000 or so clones; 60% to 80% were seen once. The sequenced sample was peripheral blood. These receptors all come from a woman at least 80 years old with active or convalescent COVID-19. The CDR3 runs from the conserved cysteine through the conserved F or W. D genes are given only for firm matches. Clone size is shown for a subset of rows, as once, few, many or a class of expanded clone.

D gene: NA
J gene: TRBJ2-1
V gene: TRBV4-1
clone size: NA
CDR3 DNA: TGCGCCAGCAGCCAAGATCGGCTTTCGGGCGGGAATGAGCAGTTCTTC
CDR3 protein: CASSQDRLSGGNEQFF

D gene: NA
J gene: TRBJ1-1
V gene: TRBV19
clone size: few
CDR3 DNA: TGTGCCAGTAGTATATCTATGAACACTGAAGCTTTCTTT
CDR3 protein: CASSISMNTEAFF

D gene: NA
J gene: TRBJ1-4
V gene: TRBV19
clone size: NA
CDR3 DNA: TGTGCCGCGGGCAGGGGTAATGAAAAACTGTTTTTT
CDR3 protein: CAAGRGNEKLFF

D gene: TRBD1
J gene: TRBJ2-3
V gene: TRBV5-1
clone size: NA
CDR3 DNA: TGCGCCAGCAGCTTCGGGACAGATGGTACAGATACGCAGTATTTT
CDR3 protein: CASSFGTDGTDTQYF

D gene: TRBD2
J gene: TRBJ2-3
V gene: TRBV6-2/TRBV6-3
clone size: NA
CDR3 DNA: TGTGCCAGCAGTTACTCCTTGCTAGCGGGAGGGCCGACAGATACGCAGTATTTT
CDR3 protein: CASSYSLLAGGPTDTQYF

D gene: TRBD1
J gene: TRBJ2-3
V gene: TRBV19
clone size: NA
CDR3 DNA: TGTGCCAGTAGTATAGGACAGGGGAATACGCAGTATTTT
CDR3 protein: CASSIGQGNTQYF

D gene: NA
J gene: TRBJ2-3
V gene: TRBV4-1
clone size: NA
CDR3 DNA: TGCGCCAGCAGCCAAGATGTGAGTCAAGATACGCAGTATTTT
CDR3 protein: CASSQDVSQDTQYF

D gene: NA
J gene: TRBJ1-5
V gene: TRBV9
clone size: NA
CDR3 DNA: TGTGCCAGCAGCGATTCGAGTTATAGCAATCAGCCCCAGCATTTT
CDR3 protein: CASSDSSYSNQPQHF

D gene: NA
J gene: TRBJ2-7
V gene: TRBV4-2
clone size: NA
CDR3 DNA: TGTGCCAGCAGCCAAGAGATCGACTCCCGCTACGAGCAGTACTTC
CDR3 protein: CASSQEIDSRYEQYF

D gene: TRBD2
J gene: TRBJ2-7
V gene: TRBV27
clone size: NA
CDR3 DNA: TGTGCCAGCAGTCTCACTCCGGGACTAGCGGGCCGCAAGTACTTC
CDR3 protein: CASSLTPGLAGRKYF

D gene: NA
J gene: TRBJ2-5
V gene: TRBV2
clone size: NA
CDR3 DNA: TGTGCCAGCAGTGAAAGTTTGGCGGTCCAAGAGACCCAGTACTTC
CDR3 protein: CASSESLAVQETQYF

D gene: NA
J gene: TRBJ2-7
V gene: TRBV11-2
clone size: few
CDR3 DNA: TGTGCCAGCAGCTTAGGCCAGGGACACATCCCCTACGAGCAGTACTTC
CDR3 protein: CASSLGQGHIPYEQYF

D gene: TRBD1
J gene: TRBJ1-4
V gene: TRBV15
clone size: NA
CDR3 DNA: TGTGCCACCAGCAGAGGCAACCCCGGGACAGCCCAGGAAAAACTGTTTTTT
CDR3 protein: CATSRGNPGTAQEKLFF

D gene: NA
J gene: TRBJ2-3
V gene: TRBV7-7
clone size: once
CDR3 DNA: TGTGCTAGCAGCACTAACATAGGAGATACGCAGTATTTT
CDR3 protein: CASSTNIGDTQYF